The 8 T cell receptor beta chains listed next were all sequenced from one sample in a study of blood T cell repertoires in COVID-19. The protocol was immunoSEQ multiplex PCR, while the TCRdb copy is restricted to in-frame clones and leaves out a portion. Of some 97,000 clones in the sample, roughly 90% were seen once. The material sequenced was peripheral blood. The receptors were sampled from a man younger than 40 in a cohort sampled during active COVID-19.

The J gene is TRBJ2-7, the V gene TRBV16, with TRBD1 matching over 7 bases. With V trimmed by 2 bases and J by 1 base, 2 bases remained unmatched. This CDR3 has 14 amino acids. CDR1 is KGHSY and CDR2 is FQNENV in the germline V gene. The CDR3 bases are TGTGCCAGCAGCCAAGGGACAGTTTCCTACGAGCAGTACTTC. Translating gives CASSQGTVSYEQYF.

This chain links TRBV6-4 with TRBJ2-7; unclear D gene. Trimming removed 3 bases at V and 5 bases at J, with 5 bases between. CDR1 is MRHNA, CDR2 SNTAGT, per germline. There are 11 residues in the CDR3. CDR3 in DNA: TGTGCCAGCAGTGAAATCGACGAGCAGTACTTC. This sequence encodes CASSEIDEQYF.

This clone was found once. This sequence joins TRBV6-1 and TRBJ1-6; TRBD1 matches 8 bases. The germline CDR1 and CDR2 sequences are MNHNS and SASEGT. The junction had 6 bases not matched to a gene; V was cut back by 2 bases and J by 6 bases. The CDR3 spans 16 residues. CDR3 sequence (DNA): TGTGCCAGCAGTGAACCCCCGGGACAGGTTAATTCACCCCTCCACTTT. Protein: CASSEPPGQVNSPLHF.

The chain combines TRBV19 with TRBJ2-2, with D maybe TRBD1 (6 bases). CDR1 and CDR2 (germline): LNHDA, SQIVND (reference sequence). The CDR3 runs 16 residues. V was clipped by 4 bases and J by 0 bases, with 12 bases between them. CDR3 region: CASSTTGRANTGELFF. CDR3 in DNA: TGTGCCAGTAGTACAACAGGGAGAGCGAACACCGGGGAGCTGTTTTTT.

The CDR3 bases are TGTGCCAGTCATAACAGGGTGGGGTCCTACGAGCAGTACTTC. Translated, it gives CASHNRVGSYEQYF. The rearrangement links TRBV6-5 to TRBJ2-7; D is possibly TRBD1 (6 bases). Germline-derived CDR1 and CDR2 are MNHEY and SVGAGI. There are 14 residues in the CDR3. V lost 9 bases and J 1 base, leaving 16 bases between the germline ends.

The chain joins TRBV6-1 to TRBJ1-6; D unclear. CDR1 is MNHNS and CDR2 is SASEGT in the germline V gene. With 2 bases removed from V and 6 bases from J, the gap between germline ends came to 5 bases. This CDR3 is built from 13 residues. The CDR3 region has the DNA TGTGCCAGCAGTGAATTAGCTAATTCACCCCTCCACTTT. It specifies CASSELANSPLHF.

The rearrangement uses TRBV5-1 and TRBJ1-2, with TRBD1 as a possible D gene (6 bases). The germline gives CDR1 SGHRS, CDR2 YFSETQ. The CDR3 consists of 17 residues. Trimming removed 0 bases from V and 1 base from J, with 16 bases in between. The CDR3 loop reads CASSLDGGQNLNYGYTF. The CDR3, as DNA: TGCGCCAGCAGCTTGGATGGGGGCCAAAATCTTAACTATGGCTACACCTTC.

V usage is TRBV19 and J usage is TRBJ1-5; 7 nucleotides agree with TRBD1. The CDR3 extends over 17 amino acids. The V gene end was trimmed by 3 bases and the J gene end by 0 bases; junction bases not matched to a gene: 8. Looked up from germline, CDR1 is LNHDA and CDR2 is SQIVND (reference sequence). CDR3 in DNA: TGTGCCAGTAGTATGACAGGGAGAGGGGATAGCAATCAGCCCCAGCATTTT. Its translation: CASSMTGRGDSNQPQHF.